Reported below is one T cell receptor (beta chain). Germline V gives CDR1 SQVTM, CDR2 ANQGSEA. The CDR3 runs 15 residues. V shed 7 bases and J 8 bases; nucleotides not matched to a gene: 15. The entry originates in a study of Graves' ophthalmopathy and Graves' hyperthyroidism. The authors amplified TCR beta CDR3 regions, and they did so from RNA transcripts for repertoire sequencing. The authors performed first-round RT-PCR with HTBI primers and then a second-round multiplex PCR. TCRdb used MiXCR to reprocess the multiplex PCR reads, holding one entry per CDR3 protein. The table has about 740,000 distinct CDR3 sequences, 40% seen once.

Sample: peripheral blood. The chain joins TRBV29-1 to TRBJ1-2; 11 bases are a match to TRBD1. The clonotype comes from an adult man with Graves' ophthalmopathy. CDR3 nucleotide sequence: TGCAGCGCCAATACCCGGACAGGGGGCGCGCAGGGCTACACCTTC. Translation: CSANTRTGGAQGYTF. Complete variable domain (other parts from reference TRBV29-1 and TRBJ1-2): SAVISQKPSRDICQRGTSLTIQCQVDSQVTMMFWYRQQPGQSLTLIATANQGSEATYESGFVIDKFPISRPNLTFSTLTVSNMSPEDSSIYLCSANTRTGGAQGYTFGSGTRLTVV.